The present T cell receptor beta chain was sequenced within a study of blood T cell repertoires in COVID-19. The overall study: Acute and convalescent COVID-19 samples came from the United States, Italy and Spain. The analysed material was cDNA or gDNA that came from T cells, B-cell-depleted T cells, or PBMCs.

The Seattle site enrolled patients during active infection and followed them longitudinally. The germline V gene encodes CDR1 LGHNA and CDR2 YSLEER. Trimming at V came to 3 bases and at J to 7 bases, leaving 15 bases not matched to a gene. The CDR3 totals 16 residues. Original processing methods: Using reference gene primer amplification, nucleated cell counts were estimated. Libraries were prepared by immunoSEQ multiplex PCR; TCRdb keeps only in-frame clonotypes and omits some of them. For V, J and clone size, that table is used; D and trimming come from the DNA. Of approximately 350,000 clones in the sample, 87% were seen once.

The sequenced sample consisted of peripheral blood. The chain combines TRBV4-3 with TRBJ2-7; the match to TRBD2 covers 7 bases. The sequence derives from a woman between 45 and 65 years old with COVID-19, enrolled during active disease. Here the CDR3 DNA reads TGCGCCAGCAGCCATACCACTACGCGGGAGTTCAGTGAGCAGTACTTC. Its protein is CASSHTTTREFSEQYF.